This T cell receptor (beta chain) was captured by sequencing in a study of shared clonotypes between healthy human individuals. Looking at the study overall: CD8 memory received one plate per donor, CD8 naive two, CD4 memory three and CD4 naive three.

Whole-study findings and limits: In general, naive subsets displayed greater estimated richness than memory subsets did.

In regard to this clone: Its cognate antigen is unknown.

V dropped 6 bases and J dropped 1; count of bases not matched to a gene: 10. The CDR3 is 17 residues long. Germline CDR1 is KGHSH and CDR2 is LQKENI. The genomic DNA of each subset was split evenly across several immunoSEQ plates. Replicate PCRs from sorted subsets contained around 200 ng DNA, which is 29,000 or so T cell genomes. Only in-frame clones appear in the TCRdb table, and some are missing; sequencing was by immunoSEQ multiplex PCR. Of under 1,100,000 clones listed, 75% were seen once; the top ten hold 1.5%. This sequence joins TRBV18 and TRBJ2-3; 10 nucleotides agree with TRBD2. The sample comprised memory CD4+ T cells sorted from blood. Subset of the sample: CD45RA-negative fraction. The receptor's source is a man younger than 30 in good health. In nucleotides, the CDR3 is TGTGCCAGCTCCTCAGGCACTAGCGGGACAGGCACAGATACGCAGTATTTT. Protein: CASSSGTSGTGTDTQYF.